A selection of T cell receptor beta chains follows, all from one sample in a study of blood T cells in healthy people across ages. TCRdb re-analysed the 5' RACE reads in MiXCR, keeping a single row per CDR3 protein. Here the sample spans around 780,000 distinct CDR3 sequences, 56% being singletons. Sample: blood. These receptors were taken from a man aged 35-49 years in good health. Both conserved end residues are part of each CDR3. The D gene is left open where the match is weak. Where a row states a size, it is once, few, many or the class of an expanded clone; other rows omit it.

d_call	v_call	clone_size	j_call	cdr3_nt	cdr3_aa
.	TRBV5-1	.	TRBJ2-1	TGCGCCAGCAGCTTGGCCTACAATGAGCAGTTGTTC	CASSLAYNEQLF
TRBD2	TRBV5-1	.	TRBJ2-7	TGCGCCAGCAGCAGACTAGCGGCCTCCTACGAGCAGTACTTC	CASSRLAASYEQYF
.	TRBV12-3/TRBV12-4	.	TRBJ2-1	TGTGCCAGCAGCGCATTATCCAATGAGCAGTTCTTC	CASSALSNEQFF
.	TRBV12-3/TRBV12-4	.	TRBJ1-1	TGTGCCAGCAGTCAGGTGACTGAAGCTTTCTTT	CASSQVTEAFF
TRBD2	TRBV20-1	.	TRBJ2-3	TGCAGTGCTAGCACTAGCGGGGGGAGGGCAGATACGCAGTATTTT	CSASTSGGRADTQYF
.	TRBV6-2/TRBV6-3	.	TRBJ2-1	TGTGCCAGCAGTTACTCTACCGTCAGCTCCTACAATGAGCAGTTCTTC	CASSYSTVSSYNEQFF
.	TRBV29-1	.	TRBJ2-7	TGCAGCGTAGCTAGCGCCAGCTCCTACGAGCAGTACTTC	CSVASASSYEQYF
.	TRBV4-1	.	TRBJ2-5	TGCGCCAGCAGCCAAGATAGTCACAGGCGAGAGACCCAGTACTTC	CASSQDSHRRETQYF
.	TRBV5-1	.	TRBJ1-1	TGCGCCAGCAGCTTGACTAAGGGTGTCCGGAACACTGAAGCTTTCTTT	CASSLTKGVRNTEAFF
.	TRBV9	.	TRBJ2-5	TGTGCCAGCAGCGTAGGAGGGGATTCAGAGACCCAGTACTTC	CASSVGGDSETQYF
.	TRBV28	.	TRBJ1-5	TGTGCCAGCATTACAAATGAGGGTTTCGGCAATCAGCCCCAGCATTTT	CASITNEGFGNQPQHF
.	TRBV6-5	few	TRBJ2-1	TGTGCCAGCAGTCCCCGACTGGGGCAGGGGAACAATGAGCAGTTCTTC	CASSPRLGQGNNEQFF
.	TRBV7-2	few	TRBJ2-3	TGTGCCAGCAGCTTAGGGTCCCTCCCCGCCTTTTGGAGCACAGATACGCAGTATTTT	CASSLGSLPAFWSTDTQYF
TRBD1	TRBV7-9	.	TRBJ1-4	TGTGCCAGCAGCTTCGGGACAGATCGTGAAAGACTGTTTTTT	CASSFGTDRERLFF
.	TRBV5-1	few	TRBJ1-1	TGCGCCAGCAGCCAAGGACTCTCGGCGGGGAACACTGAAGCTTTCTTT	CASSQGLSAGNTEAFF
.	TRBV28	.	TRBJ2-7	TGTGCCGGCAGAGATACAGGGAGGCACGAGCAGTACTTC	CAGRDTGRHEQYF
.	TRBV12-3/TRBV12-4	few	TRBJ2-1	TGTGCCAGCAGCCCGCCGGGAGCGTTATCCTACAATGAGCAGTTCTTC	CASSPPGALSYNEQFF
.	TRBV4-2	.	TRBJ1-5	TGTGCCAGCAGCCAAGAGGAGAGGCAGCCCCAGCATTTT	CASSQEERQPQHF
TRBD1	TRBV4-1	few	TRBJ1-2	TGCGCCAGCAGCCAAGATTGGGGGACAGTAGGAAACTATGGCTACACCTTC	CASSQDWGTVGNYGYTF
.	TRBV20-1	.	TRBJ2-5	TGCAGTGCTAGAGATTGGGGGACAAAGCAAGAGACCCAGTACTTC	CSARDWGTKQETQYF
.	TRBV29-1	.	TRBJ2-3	TGCAGCGTTGAAGTAGTGGCAGATACGCAGTATTTT	CSVEVVADTQYF
TRBD1	TRBV2	few	TRBJ2-3	TGTGCCAGCAATCCTGGACAGGGCACAGATACGCAGTATTTT	CASNPGQGTDTQYF
TRBD2	TRBV6-4	.	TRBJ2-3	TGTGCCAGCAGAAAGACTAGCGGGCCGCCGGGAGATACGCAGTATTTT	CASRKTSGPPGDTQYF
.	TRBV5-1	.	TRBJ2-7	TGCGCCAGCAGCTGGGAAAGCGGGTGGTACAATGAGCAGTACTTC	CASSWESGWYNEQYF
TRBD1	TRBV4-2	.	TRBJ2-1	TGTGCCAGCAGCCAAATCCGACCAAGGGGGCGATTCATCTACAATGAGCAGTTCTTC	CASSQIRPRGRFIYNEQFF
TRBD2	TRBV5-4	few	TRBJ2-5	TGTGCCAGCAGCAATAGCGGGAGGGCCCTACACAAGCAGTACTTC	CASSNSGRALHKQYF
TRBD2	TRBV11-2	once	TRBJ2-5	TGTGCCAGCAGCTTACCATACCCGGGACTAGGAAAAGAGACCCAGTACTTC	CASSLPYPGLGKETQYF
TRBD1	TRBV5-1	.	TRBJ2-1	TGCGCCAGCAGCTCAGACCGGGACAGGGTATCCTACGAGCAGTTCTTC	CASSSDRDRVSYEQFF
.	TRBV6-5	once	TRBJ2-5	TGTGCCAGCACAACGTCCGGGGAGACCCAGTACTTC	CASTTSGETQYF
TRBD2	TRBV12-3/TRBV12-4	.	TRBJ2-1	TGTGCCAGCGGCAGTCAAGCGGGAGGAATGTCCTACAATGAGCAGTTCTTC	CASGSQAGGMSYNEQFF
.	TRBV9	few	TRBJ2-5	TGTGCCAGCAGCGCACAAGACCCACAAGAGACCCAGTACTTC	CASSAQDPQETQYF
TRBD2	TRBV20-1	.	TRBJ2-1	TGCAGTGCTGAAAAAACTAGCGGGGGGGACTACAATGAGCAGTTCTTC	CSAEKTSGGDYNEQFF
.	TRBV6-6	.	TRBJ2-3	TGTGCCAGCAGTTGGCAGAGGTACACAGATACGCAGTATTTT	CASSWQRYTDTQYF
.	TRBV20-1	.	TRBJ2-1	TGCAGTGCCCCTAGCGGAGGGGGGAATGAGCAGTTCTTC	CSAPSGGGNEQFF
TRBD1	TRBV5-8	.	TRBJ1-1	TGTGCCAGCAGCTTGCACGCAGGGGGTTCGTATTCCGAAGCTTTCTTT	CASSLHAGGSYSEAFF
.	TRBV3-1	few	TRBJ2-5	TGTGCCAGCAGCCAAGATCTGACAGGCCAAGAGACCCAGTACTTC	CASSQDLTGQETQYF
.	TRBV29-1	.	TRBJ2-3	TGCAGCGTCGGGGGTAGGGAGGGGACAGATACGCGGTATTTT	CSVGGREGTDTRYF
TRBD2	TRBV4-1	few	TRBJ2-3	TGCGCCAGCAGCCAAGAAGAGCAGGGACTAGCGGGTCATGATACGCAGTATTTT	CASSQEEQGLAGHDTQYF
TRBD1	TRBV20-1	.	TRBJ1-1	TGCAGTGCTAGCAGGGGGCACACTGAAGCTTTCTTT	CSASRGHTEAFF
.	TRBV7-2	.	TRBJ2-5	TGTGCCAGCAACCAGGACTTAAAAGAGACCCAGTACTTC	CASNQDLKETQYF
.	TRBV12-3/TRBV12-4	.	TRBJ1-5	TGTGCCAGCAGTGACGGGACGCCGCAGCCCCAGCATTTT	CASSDGTPQPQHF
TRBD2	TRBV29-1	.	TRBJ2-1	TGCAGCGTTGAAGATCCGTCAGGGACTACCCCCAATGAGCAGTTCTTC	CSVEDPSGTTPNEQFF
.	TRBV6-6	.	TRBJ2-7	TGTGCCAGCAAAACTAGCTCCTACAATGAGCAGTACTTC	CASKTSSYNEQYF
.	TRBV9	.	TRBJ2-2	TGTGCCAGCAGCGTAGGAGGGCGCGGGGTCGGGGAGCTGTTTTTT	CASSVGGRGVGELFF
.	TRBV27	.	TRBJ1-2	TGTGCCAGCAGCCTACTTCAGGGGTCCGATGGCTACACCTTC	CASSLLQGSDGYTF
TRBD2	TRBV12-3/TRBV12-4	few	TRBJ2-3	TGTGCCAGCAGCCCTGGACTAGCGGGAAGCACAGATACGCAGTATTTT	CASSPGLAGSTDTQYF
TRBD1	TRBV29-1	.	TRBJ2-7	TGCAGCGTTGAAGGGGGCGTGGGACAGGGACCCTACGAGCAGTACTTC	CSVEGGVGQGPYEQYF
.	TRBV11-2	.	TRBJ2-7	TGTGCCAGCAGCTTATCCCGGAGTGGGAGTTCCTACGAGCAGTACTTC	CASSLSRSGSSYEQYF
TRBD1	TRBV9	few	TRBJ2-3	TGTGCCAGCAGCGTAGATCCAGGGGGCGGACTGACAGATACGCAGTATTTT	CASSVDPGGGLTDTQYF
.	TRBV2	.	TRBJ2-3	TGTGCCAGCAGTCCTGGTACAGGGCATAGCACAGATACGCAGTATTTT	CASSPGTGHSTDTQYF
TRBD1	TRBV10-3	.	TRBJ1-2	TGTGCCATCAGTGAAAGGGACAGGGGGCTATATGGCTACACCTTC	CAISERDRGLYGYTF
.	TRBV29-1	many	TRBJ2-3	TGCAGCGGTAGGGTGACAGATACGCAGTATTTT	CSGRVTDTQYF
.	TRBV20-1	.	TRBJ2-1	TGCAGTGCCAGACCGGCAACGGACTTCCCGAATTTGGAGACCCAGTTCTTC	CSARPATDFPNLETQFF
.	TRBV5-5	.	TRBJ2-3	TGTGCCAGCAGCCAGACCGCGTCGGATACGCAGTATTTT	CASSQTASDTQYF
.	TRBV20-1	few	TRBJ2-1	TGCAGTGCTCACGGGACGACGGGGGACAATGAGCAGTTCTTC	CSAHGTTGDNEQFF
.	TRBV7-2	.	TRBJ2-1	TGTGCCAGCGGGGGTGCTAGCTCCTACAATGAGCAGTTCTTC	CASGGASSYNEQFF
TRBD2	TRBV2	.	TRBJ2-1	TGTGCCAGCAGTGGGGCTAGCGGGGCCTCCTACAATGAGCAGTTCTTC	CASSGASGASYNEQFF
.	TRBV20-1	.	TRBJ2-4	TGCAGTGCGTATGACAGCTCGAAAGACATTCAGTACTTC	CSAYDSSKDIQYF
.	TRBV28	.	TRBJ1-5	TGTGCCAGCAGTGGTAGGGGTGTAGGGTGGACCTCGTATAGGCAGCCCCAGCATTTT	CASSGRGVGWTSYRQPQHF
.	TRBV20-1	once	TRBJ2-7	TGCAGTGCTGGTAGGGACGGATTAACTACCTCCTACGAGCAGTACTTC	CSAGRDGLTTSYEQYF